Below, 4 T cell receptor beta chains from the same sample are listed, as sequenced in a study of identical twins. Via MiXCR, TCRdb re-called the 5' RACE reads, giving one row per CDR3 protein. The repertoire includes fewer than 250,000 distinct CDR3 sequences, over 8% of them detected once, and around 5.1% sits in the top ten. The specimen was memory (CD45RO+) T cells sorted from blood. These receptors were taken from a woman aged 18-29 years in good health.

This clonotype was observed a handful of times. This rearrangement joins TRBV29-1 to TRBJ2-5, with D tentatively TRBD1 (6 bases). V was cut by 6 bases and J by 4 bases, with 15 bases left in between. Germline loops: CDR1 SQVTM, CDR2 ANQGSEA. CDR3 length equals 13 residues. In nucleotides, the CDR3 is TGCAGCGTCTATGGACAGAGAAGAGAGACCCAGTACTTC. This gives the protein CSVYGQRRETQYF.

This clonotype was seen repeatedly, ten times or more. The chain couples TRBV5-1 to TRBJ2-1, with a weak D call TRBD2 (6 bases). CDR1 SGHRS and CDR2 YFSETQ come from the germline V gene. Trimming removed 4 bases from V and 7 bases from J, with 21 bases in between. The CDR3 spans 16 residues. CDR3 loop: CASSRLRDSRPNEQFF. In nucleotides, the CDR3 is TGCGCCAGCAGCCGACTCCGGGACTCCCGGCCTAATGAGCAGTTCTTC. Together with reference TRBV5-1 and TRBJ2-1, the CDR3 gives the full variable domain: KAGVTQTPRYLIKTRGQQVTLSCSPISGHRSVSWYQQTPGQGLQFLFEYFSETQRNKGNFPGRFSGRQFSNSRSEMNVSTLELGDSALYLCASSRLRDSRPNEQFFGPGTRLTVL.

The chain is built from TRBV12-3 or TRBV12-4 and TRBJ2-1; 8 bases are a match to TRBD2. This CDR3 region has 14 residues. Trimming removed 7 bases from V and 6 bases from J; junction bases left unmatched: 8. CDR3: CASKIGLASNEQFF. CDR3 DNA sequence: TGTGCCAGCAAAATCGGACTAGCCAGCAATGAGCAGTTCTTC.

The V gene is TRBV7-2, the J gene TRBJ2-1, with no clear D. This CDR3 region has 13 residues. Germline V gene sequence: CDR1 SGHTA, CDR2 FQGNSA. Between the trimmed V and J ends, which lost 5 bases and 7 bases, there was a span of 12 bases. CDR3 coding DNA: TGTGCCAGCAGCCCATCCGGACGGAATGAGCAGTTCTTC. Translation: CASSPSGRNEQFF.